Listed below are T cell receptor beta chains from one sample, sequenced in a study of blood T cell repertoires in COVID-19. Using immunoSEQ multiplex PCR, the repertoire was profiled, and TCRdb retains in-frame clones only, with some absent. The sample lists a few hundred thousand clones; around 89% were seen once. The sample taken for sequencing was peripheral blood. Receptors originate from a woman in her twenties or thirties who had recovered from COVID-19. Each CDR3 is given with its conserved first and last residue. A D gene is named only where the DNA matches it firmly. The listing skips clone size in some rows; elsewhere it reads once, few, many or a size class.

TGCGCCAGCAGTCCGACTAGCGGGGGGCCCTACGAGCAGTACTTC	CASSPTSGGPYEQYF	15	TRBJ2-7	TRBD2	TRBV5-1	-
TGCGCCAGCAGCCAAGAAAGCGGCAGGGGGCGGGTCGAGCAGTACTTC	CASSQESGRGRVEQYF	16	TRBJ2-7	TRBD1	TRBV4-3	-
TGTGCCAGCAGCTTAGTTTGGGGAGGCAATCAGCCCCAGCATTTT	CASSLVWGGNQPQHF	15	TRBJ1-5	-	TRBV7-2	-
TGTGCCAGCACCCCCGGGTCCCCTGAAGCTTTCTTT	CASTPGSPEAFF	12	TRBJ1-1	-	TRBV6-6	-
TGTGCCATCAGTGAGTCGAGGCGGGGGGGCCCGGCAGATACGCAGTATTTT	CAISESRRGGPADTQYF	17	TRBJ2-3	TRBD2	TRBV10-3	-
TGTGCCAGCAGCGTATTAGCGGGGGAAGAGACCCAGTACTTC	CASSVLAGEETQYF	14	TRBJ2-5	TRBD2	TRBV9	-
TGTGCCAGCGTCCAAAGTCAGGGCGGCTACGAGCAGTACTTC	CASVQSQGGYEQYF	14	TRBJ2-7	-	TRBV6-5	-
TGCGCCAGCAGCTCCGGGACAGGGGGCGTCACTGAAGCTTTCTTT	CASSSGTGGVTEAFF	15	TRBJ1-1	TRBD1	TRBV5-1	-
TGTGCCAGCAGGACAGGGTTGGGAGCGGCCGCCCGAGCTTTCTTT	CASRTGLGAAARAFF	15	TRBJ1-1	TRBD1	TRBV6-5	-
TGTGCCAGCAACATCCGTCGGGATTCACCCCTCCACTTT	CASNIRRDSPLHF	13	TRBJ1-6	-	TRBV12-3/TRBV12-4	-
TGTGCCAGCACCTCATTTATCTCACGGTCCGGCTACACCTTC	CASTSFISRSGYTF	14	TRBJ1-2	-	TRBV2	-
TGTGCCACCAGTGGGGGGCCCTACAATGAGCAGTTCTTC	CATSGGPYNEQFF	13	TRBJ2-1	-	TRBV24-1	-
TGTGCCAGCAGCCTCCGGGATACGCAGTATTTT	CASSLRDTQYF	11	TRBJ2-3	-	TRBV9	-
TGTGCCAGCAGAATTTCAGGGGGCATCGATGGCTACACCTTC	CASRISGGIDGYTF	14	TRBJ1-2	TRBD1	TRBV5-4	-
TGTGCCAGCAGCTTAGGTGCAGGGGCCACTGAAGCTTTCTTT	CASSLGAGATEAFF	14	TRBJ1-1	-	TRBV7-2	-
TGTGCCAGCAGCCCCGGAGCAGGGCTCACAGATACGCAGTATTTT	CASSPGAGLTDTQYF	15	TRBJ2-3	-	TRBV5-5	-
TGTGCCAGCAGCCCCCGAGAGACAGGGGGCCCAGATTCTGGGGCCAACGTCCTGACTTTC	CASSPRETGGPDSGANVLTF	20	TRBJ2-6	TRBD1	TRBV4-2	-
TGTGCCAGCTCACCTTACAGGGGCTCCTACGAGCAGTACTTC	CASSPYRGSYEQYF	14	TRBJ2-7	TRBD1	TRBV18	-
TGTGCCAGCAGTTTAACCGGGAACACTGAAGCTTTCTTT	CASSLTGNTEAFF	13	TRBJ1-1	-	TRBV27	-
TGTGCCAGCAGTGAGCAGAAAACAATGAACACTGAAGCTTTCTTT	CASSEQKTMNTEAFF	15	TRBJ1-1	-	TRBV2	-
TGCGCCAGCAGCCCAACCGCGACAGACTACGAGCAGTACTTC	CASSPTATDYEQYF	14	TRBJ2-7	-	TRBV4-1	-
TGTGCCAGCAGTTCCGGACTAGCGGGGGCGGGAGATACGCAGTATTTT	CASSSGLAGAGDTQYF	16	TRBJ2-3	TRBD2	TRBV6-2/TRBV6-3	-
TGTGCCAGCAGTTTATCGTGGGGGAGGGCAGATACGCAGTATTTT	CASSLSWGRADTQYF	15	TRBJ2-3	TRBD2	TRBV27	once
TGTGCCAGCAGCGTAGAGTCGGGGGGGAGCAATGAGCAGTTCTTC	CASSVESGGSNEQFF	15	TRBJ2-1	TRBD2	TRBV9	-
TGTGCCAGCAGCAATCCCGGGACAGGGGTTTACGAGCAGTACTTC	CASSNPGTGVYEQYF	15	TRBJ2-7	TRBD1	TRBV5-4	-
TGCAGCGTTGGCGGGGGGGGCACAGATACGCAGTATTTT	CSVGGGGTDTQYF	13	TRBJ2-3	TRBD2	TRBV29-1	once
TGTGCCAGCAGCCTGACAGATTACTCCTACAATGAGCAGTTCTTC	CASSLTDYSYNEQFF	15	TRBJ2-1	-	TRBV28	-
TGTGCCAGCAGTTACTTAGTCGAGGGGGGGTTTACAGATACGCAGTATTTT	CASSYLVEGGFTDTQYF	17	TRBJ2-3	-	TRBV6-2/TRBV6-3	-
TGCGCCAGCAGCTTGGTCGCGGGAGACGAGCAGTACTTC	CASSLVAGDEQYF	13	TRBJ2-7	TRBD2	TRBV5-1	-
TGTGCCAGCGGAACCCGGGGGGCAGGGGCCAACGTCCTGACTTTC	CASGTRGAGANVLTF	15	TRBJ2-6	-	TRBV25-1	-
TGTGCCAGCAGCCCGGGACTAGTTGTCGAGACCCAGTACTTC	CASSPGLVVETQYF	14	TRBJ2-5	TRBD2	TRBV5-6	-
TGTGCCAGCTCAGGGGTCGAATCCTACGAGCAGTACTTC	CASSGVESYEQYF	13	TRBJ2-7	-	TRBV28	-
TGTGCCAGCAGACCACCCACAGGGGGTTGCACTGTGGAGACCCAGTACTTC	CASRPPTGGCTVETQYF	17	TRBJ2-5	TRBD1	TRBV6-9	-
TGTGCCAGCAGCTCTTCTAGCGGGGGGGGCTGGGAGACCCAGTACTTC	CASSSSSGGGWETQYF	16	TRBJ2-5	TRBD2	TRBV7-2	-
TGTGCCAGCAGCTTTTTTATGAACACTGAAGCTTTCTTT	CASSFFMNTEAFF	13	TRBJ1-1	-	TRBV6-5	-
TGCGCCAGCAGCTTGGCTGTAGATACGCAGTATTTT	CASSLAVDTQYF	12	TRBJ2-3	-	TRBV5-1	few
TGTGCCAGCAGTGAAGGAGGGACAGTAGCCTACGAGCAGTACTTC	CASSEGGTVAYEQYF	15	TRBJ2-7	TRBD1	TRBV6-1	-
TGTGCCAGCAGCCCAGGGGGCTTGAGCACAGATACGCAGTATTTT	CASSPGGLSTDTQYF	15	TRBJ2-3	TRBD1	TRBV5-6	-
TGTGCCAGCTCGGACTCCCGACCGCCCCAGCATTTT	CASSDSRPPQHF	12	TRBJ1-5	-	TRBV19	-
TGTGCCAGCAGCCCCAGCGGCGTGGAAAATGAGCAGTTCTTC	CASSPSGVENEQFF	14	TRBJ2-1	-	TRBV7-3	-
TGTGCCAGCAGCCAGGCGGGACAGAAGAATGAAAAACTGTTTTTT	CASSQAGQKNEKLFF	15	TRBJ1-4	TRBD1	TRBV4-2	-
TGTGCCAGCAGCCCCCGGAGACAGGGGGCTTTGTACGAGCAGTACTTC	CASSPRRQGALYEQYF	16	TRBJ2-7	TRBD1	TRBV7-3	-
TGTGCCAGTAGTCCAGTACGGACAGAGAGAGCACCCCAGCATTTT	CASSPVRTERAPQHF	15	TRBJ1-5	-	TRBV19	-
TGTGCCAGCAGCTTGTTACAGCTGGACGAGCAGTACTTC	CASSLLQLDEQYF	13	TRBJ2-7	-	TRBV5-6	once
TGTGCCAGCAGCTATCACGGGGGAAGCACCGGGGAGCTGTTTTTT	CASSYHGGSTGELFF	15	TRBJ2-2	-	TRBV11-3	-